This TCR beta chain was observed in a study of identical twins. General study results and limits: Memory repertoires lacked the insertion deficit that abundant cord blood beta clonotypes showed.

The CDR3 contains 14 residues. V shed 2 bases and J 4 bases; nucleotides not matched to a gene: 2. Germline V CDR1 and CDR2: MNHEY, SVGAGI. On this clonotype: What it recognizes is unknown.

From the 5' RACE reads, TCRdb called clonotypes with MiXCR, one entry per CDR3 protein. The repertoire consists of approximately 250,000 distinct CDR3 sequences, with about 6.7% occurring once and the leading ten covering just over 14%. This sample was shared with a second study, whose subject was T cells expressing NK-cell markers. That study adds: Eight donors were sequenced, seven testing HCMV-seropositive and one testing seronegative. Of CD8+ T cells, 1.0-7.0% belonged to dominant NKG2C+ clonotypes in roughly 6 donors.

The clonotype originates from a woman aged 18-35 years in good health. What was sequenced was CD8+ T cells sorted from blood. The chain carries TRBV6-5 and TRBJ2-3, with 8 bases lining up with TRBD2. The CDR3 loop reads CASSYQRGPDTQYF. The CDR3 DNA follows: TGTGCCAGCAGTTACCAGCGGGGGCCAGATACGCAGTATTTT.